The 2 T cell receptor beta chains in this list originate from one sample, sequenced in a study of blood T cell repertoires in COVID-19. Some clones are missing from TCRdb's copy, which holds only in-frame ones; the method was immunoSEQ multiplex PCR. The profile shows tens of thousands of clones, about 85% of them singletons. The source material was peripheral blood. These receptors all stem from a woman aged 80 or over with COVID-19, enrolled during active disease.

V is TRBV25-1 and J is TRBJ1-2, with D hard to call. CDR3 size: 13 residues. V gave up 4 bases and J gave up 2 bases, with 8 bases separating them. Germline V gene data show CDR1 as MGHDK and CDR2 as SYGVNS. The CDR3 is CASSVQLNYGYTF. The CDR3 coding sequence is TGTGCCAGCAGTGTACAGCTAAACTATGGCTACACCTTC.

In this sample, this clone turned up a few times. The chain joins TRBV5-6 to TRBJ2-5, with 9 bases lining up with TRBD1. CDR3 length equals 16 residues. V was pared by 5 bases and J by 4 bases, with 12 bases of the junction left unmatched. Germline-derived CDR1 and CDR2 are SGHDT and YYEEEE. The CDR3 here is CASSLMGQGPLETQYF. The DNA of the CDR3 is TGTGCCAGCAGTTTAATGGGACAGGGACCCCTAGAGACCCAGTACTTC.